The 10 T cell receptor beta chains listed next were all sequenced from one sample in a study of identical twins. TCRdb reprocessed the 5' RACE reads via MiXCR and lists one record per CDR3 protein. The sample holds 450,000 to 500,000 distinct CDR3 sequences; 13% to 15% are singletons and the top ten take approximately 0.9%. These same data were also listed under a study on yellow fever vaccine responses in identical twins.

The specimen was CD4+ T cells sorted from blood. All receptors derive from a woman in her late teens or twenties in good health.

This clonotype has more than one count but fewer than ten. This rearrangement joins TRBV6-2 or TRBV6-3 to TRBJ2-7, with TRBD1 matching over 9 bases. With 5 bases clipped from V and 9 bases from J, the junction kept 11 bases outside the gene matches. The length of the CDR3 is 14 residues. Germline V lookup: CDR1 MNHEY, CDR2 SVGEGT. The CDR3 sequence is CASSGSGTGRRQYF. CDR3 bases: TGTGCCAGCAGTGGATCCGGGACAGGGAGGCGGCAGTACTTC.

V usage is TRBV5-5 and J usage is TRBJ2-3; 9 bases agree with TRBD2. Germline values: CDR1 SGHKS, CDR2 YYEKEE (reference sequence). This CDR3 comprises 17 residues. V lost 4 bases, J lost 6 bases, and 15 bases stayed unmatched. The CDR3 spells CASSPLPRGGGGDTQYF. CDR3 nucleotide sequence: TGTGCCAGCAGCCCTCTCCCTCGCGGGGGGGGAGGGGATACGCAGTATTTT.

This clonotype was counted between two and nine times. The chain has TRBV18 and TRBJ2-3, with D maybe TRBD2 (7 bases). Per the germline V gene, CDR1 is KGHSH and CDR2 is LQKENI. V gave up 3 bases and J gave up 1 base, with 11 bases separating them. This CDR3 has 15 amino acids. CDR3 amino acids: CASSPGGLRTDTQYF. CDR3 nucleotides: TGTGCCAGCTCACCGGGGGGGCTGCGCACAGATACGCAGTATTTT.

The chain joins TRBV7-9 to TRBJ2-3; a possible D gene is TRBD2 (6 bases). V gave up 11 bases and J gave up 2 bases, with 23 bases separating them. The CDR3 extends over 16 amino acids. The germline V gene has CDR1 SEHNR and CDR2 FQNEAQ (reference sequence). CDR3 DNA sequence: TGTGCCTACGAGGAGGGTAGCGGTTTTTTCACAGATACGCAGTATTTT. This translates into CAYEEGSGFFTDTQYF.

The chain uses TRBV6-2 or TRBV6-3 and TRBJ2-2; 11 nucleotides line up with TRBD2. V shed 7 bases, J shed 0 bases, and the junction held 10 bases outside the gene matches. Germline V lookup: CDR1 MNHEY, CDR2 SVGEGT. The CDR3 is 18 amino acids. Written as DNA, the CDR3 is TGTGCCAGCAATAAAACTAGCGGGAGCGAGACGAACACCGGGGAGCTGTTTTTT. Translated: CASNKTSGSETNTGELFF.

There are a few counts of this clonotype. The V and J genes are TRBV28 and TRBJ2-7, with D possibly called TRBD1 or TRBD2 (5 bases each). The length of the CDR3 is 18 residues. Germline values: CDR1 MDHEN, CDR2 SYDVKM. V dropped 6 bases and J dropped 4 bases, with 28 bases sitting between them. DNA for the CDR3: TGTGCCAGCAGCCGCCTTGGGGACCTGAGACAAGGCGGGTACGAGCAGTACTTC. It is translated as CASSRLGDLRQGGYEQYF.

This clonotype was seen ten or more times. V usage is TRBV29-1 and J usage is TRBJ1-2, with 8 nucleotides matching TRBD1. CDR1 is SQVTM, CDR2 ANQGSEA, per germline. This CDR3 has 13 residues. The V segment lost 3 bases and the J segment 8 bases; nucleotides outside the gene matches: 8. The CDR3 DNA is TGCAGCGTTGAGGGGGTCAGGGGGCACGGCTACACCTTC. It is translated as CSVEGVRGHGYTF.

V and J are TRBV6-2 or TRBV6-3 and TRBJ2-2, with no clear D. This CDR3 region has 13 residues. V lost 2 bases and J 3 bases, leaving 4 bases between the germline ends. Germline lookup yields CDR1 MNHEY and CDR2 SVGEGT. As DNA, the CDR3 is TGTGCCAGCAGTTACACCTACACCGGGGAGCTGTTTTTT. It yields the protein CASSYTYTGELFF.

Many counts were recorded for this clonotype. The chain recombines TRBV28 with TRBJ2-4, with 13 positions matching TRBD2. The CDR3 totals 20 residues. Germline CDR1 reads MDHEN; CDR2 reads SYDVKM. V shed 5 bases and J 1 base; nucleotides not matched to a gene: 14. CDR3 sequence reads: CASSHTGLAGALGAKNIQYF. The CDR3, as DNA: TGTGCCAGCAGTCACACTGGACTAGCGGGAGCCCTCGGGGCCAAAAACATTCAGTACTTC.

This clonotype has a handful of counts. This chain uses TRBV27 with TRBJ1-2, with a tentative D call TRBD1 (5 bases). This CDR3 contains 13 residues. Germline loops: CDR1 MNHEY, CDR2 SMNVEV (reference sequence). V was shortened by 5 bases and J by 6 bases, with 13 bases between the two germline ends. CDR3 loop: CASSITGTDGYTF. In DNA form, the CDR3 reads TGTGCCAGCAGTATCACCGGGACGGATGGCTACACCTTC.